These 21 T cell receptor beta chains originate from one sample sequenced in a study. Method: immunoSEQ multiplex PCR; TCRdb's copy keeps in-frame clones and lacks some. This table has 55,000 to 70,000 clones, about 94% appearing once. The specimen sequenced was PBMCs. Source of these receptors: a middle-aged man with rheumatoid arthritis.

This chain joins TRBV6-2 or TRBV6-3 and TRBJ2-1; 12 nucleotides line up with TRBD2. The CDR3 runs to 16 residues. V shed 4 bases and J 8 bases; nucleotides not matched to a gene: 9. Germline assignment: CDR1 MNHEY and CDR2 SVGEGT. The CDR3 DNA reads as TGTGCCAGCAGTTCAAGGACTAGCGGGATGCCCTATGAGCAGTTCTTC. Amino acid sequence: CASSSRTSGMPYEQFF.

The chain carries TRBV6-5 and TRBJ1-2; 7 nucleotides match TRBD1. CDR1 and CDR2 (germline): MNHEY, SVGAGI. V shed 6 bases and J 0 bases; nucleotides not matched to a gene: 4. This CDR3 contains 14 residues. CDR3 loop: CASSSGTANYGYTF. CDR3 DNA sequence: TGTGCCAGCAGCTCCGGGACAGCTAACTATGGCTACACCTTC.

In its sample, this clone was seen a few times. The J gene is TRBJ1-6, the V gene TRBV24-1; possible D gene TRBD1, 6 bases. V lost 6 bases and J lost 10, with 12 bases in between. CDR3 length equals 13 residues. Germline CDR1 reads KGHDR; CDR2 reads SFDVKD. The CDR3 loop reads CATSQGGRSPLHF. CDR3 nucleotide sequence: TGTGCCACCAGTCAAGGGGGACGATCACCCCTCCACTTT.

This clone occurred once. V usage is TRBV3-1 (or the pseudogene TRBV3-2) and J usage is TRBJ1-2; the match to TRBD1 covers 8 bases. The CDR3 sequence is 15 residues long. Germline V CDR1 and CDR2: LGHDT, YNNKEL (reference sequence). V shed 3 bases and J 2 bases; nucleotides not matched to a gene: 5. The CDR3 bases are TGTGCCAGCAGCCATACCGGGACAGGAAACTATGGCTACACCTTC. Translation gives CASSHTGTGNYGYTF.

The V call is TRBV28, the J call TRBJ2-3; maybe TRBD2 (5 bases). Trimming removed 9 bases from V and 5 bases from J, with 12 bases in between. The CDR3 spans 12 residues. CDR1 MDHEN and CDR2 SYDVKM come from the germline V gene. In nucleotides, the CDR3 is TGTGCCAGTGAGAATAGCGTAGATACGCAGTATTTT. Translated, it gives CASENSVDTQYF.

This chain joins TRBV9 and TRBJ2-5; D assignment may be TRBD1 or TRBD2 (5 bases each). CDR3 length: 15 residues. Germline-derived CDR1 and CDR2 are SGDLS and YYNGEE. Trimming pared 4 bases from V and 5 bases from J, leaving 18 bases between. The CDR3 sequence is CASSLQGARGETQYF. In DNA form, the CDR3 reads TGTGCCAGCAGCCTCCAAGGGGCGAGGGGTGAGACCCAGTACTTC.

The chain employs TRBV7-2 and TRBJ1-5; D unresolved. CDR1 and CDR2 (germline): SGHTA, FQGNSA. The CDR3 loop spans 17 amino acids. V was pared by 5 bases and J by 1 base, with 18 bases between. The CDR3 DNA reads TGTGCCAGCAGCCGGCACGCGGTAGCGGGAAGCAATCAGCCCCAGCATTTT. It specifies CASSRHAVAGSNQPQHF.

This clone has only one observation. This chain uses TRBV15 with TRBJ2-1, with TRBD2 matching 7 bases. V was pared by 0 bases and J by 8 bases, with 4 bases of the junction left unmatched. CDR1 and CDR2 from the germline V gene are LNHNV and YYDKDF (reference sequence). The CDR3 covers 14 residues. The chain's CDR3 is CATSREWLADEQFF. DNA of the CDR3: TGTGCCACCAGCAGAGAATGGCTAGCGGATGAGCAGTTCTTC.

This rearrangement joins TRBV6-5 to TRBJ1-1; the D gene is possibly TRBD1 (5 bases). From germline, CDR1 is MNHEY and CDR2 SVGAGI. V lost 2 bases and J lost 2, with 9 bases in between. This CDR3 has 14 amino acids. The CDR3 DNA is TGTGCCAGCAGTTACGGGGGGAGAAACACTGAAGCTTTCTTT. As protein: CASSYGGRNTEAFF.

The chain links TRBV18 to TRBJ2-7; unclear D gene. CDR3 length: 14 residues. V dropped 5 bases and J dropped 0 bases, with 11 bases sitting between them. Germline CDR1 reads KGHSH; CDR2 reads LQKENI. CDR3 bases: TGTGCCAGCTCATCGGACGGCTTCTCCTACGAGCAGTACTTC. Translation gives CASSSDGFSYEQYF.

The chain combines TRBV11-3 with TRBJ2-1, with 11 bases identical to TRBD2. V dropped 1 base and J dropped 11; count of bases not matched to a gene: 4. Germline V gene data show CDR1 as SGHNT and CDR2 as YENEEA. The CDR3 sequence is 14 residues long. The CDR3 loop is CASSLALAGGQQFF. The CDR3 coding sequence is TGTGCCAGCAGCTTAGCCCTAGCGGGAGGCCAGCAGTTCTTC.

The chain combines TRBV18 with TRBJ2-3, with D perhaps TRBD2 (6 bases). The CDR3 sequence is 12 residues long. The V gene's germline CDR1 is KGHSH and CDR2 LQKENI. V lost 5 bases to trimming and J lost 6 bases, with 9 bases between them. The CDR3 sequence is CASSGEVDTQYF. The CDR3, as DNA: TGTGCCAGCTCAGGGGAGGTCGATACGCAGTATTTT.

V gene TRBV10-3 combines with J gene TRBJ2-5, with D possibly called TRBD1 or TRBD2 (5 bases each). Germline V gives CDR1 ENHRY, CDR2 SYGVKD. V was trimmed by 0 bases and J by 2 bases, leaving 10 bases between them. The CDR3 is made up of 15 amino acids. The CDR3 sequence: CAISESGAAQETQYF. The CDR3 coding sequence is TGTGCCATCAGTGAGTCCGGGGCAGCACAAGAGACCCAGTACTTC.

CDR3 in DNA: TGTGCCAGCAGTTCCACAGGGCGCTCCTACGAGCAGTACTTC. Translating gives CASSSTGRSYEQYF. The V gene is TRBV28, the J gene TRBJ2-7; the D gene is possibly TRBD1 (6 bases). The CDR3 sequence is 14 residues long. Germline V gene lookup returns CDR1 MDHEN and CDR2 SYDVKM. Trimming removed 4 bases from V and 0 bases from J, with 10 bases in between.

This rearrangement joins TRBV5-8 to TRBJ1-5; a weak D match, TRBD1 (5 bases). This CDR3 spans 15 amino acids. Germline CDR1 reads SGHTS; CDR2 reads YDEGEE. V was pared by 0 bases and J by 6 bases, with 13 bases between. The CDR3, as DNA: TGTGCCAGCAGCTTGGGCGACAGTATACCTCAGCCCCAGCATTTT. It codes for CASSLGDSIPQPQHF.

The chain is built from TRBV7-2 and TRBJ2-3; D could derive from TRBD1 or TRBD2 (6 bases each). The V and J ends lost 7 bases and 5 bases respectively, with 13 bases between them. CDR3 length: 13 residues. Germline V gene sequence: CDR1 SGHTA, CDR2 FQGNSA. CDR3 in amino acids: CASTEEGGDTQYF. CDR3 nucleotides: TGTGCCAGCACCGAAGAGGGGGGAGATACGCAGTATTTT.

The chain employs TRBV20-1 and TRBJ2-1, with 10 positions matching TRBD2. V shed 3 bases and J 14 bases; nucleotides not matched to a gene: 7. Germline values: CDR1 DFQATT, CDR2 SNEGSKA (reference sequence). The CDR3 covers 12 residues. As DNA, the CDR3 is TGCAGTGCTAGTCGCCTAGCGGGAGAGAAGTTCTTC. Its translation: CSASRLAGEKFF.

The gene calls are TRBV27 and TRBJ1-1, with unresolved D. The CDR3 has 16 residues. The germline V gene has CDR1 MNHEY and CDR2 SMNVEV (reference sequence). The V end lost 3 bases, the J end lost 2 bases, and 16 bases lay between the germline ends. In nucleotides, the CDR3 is TGTGCCAGCAGTTTTCAAGGCAAGGGCTCTAACACTGAAGCTTTCTTT. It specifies CASSFQGKGSNTEAFF.

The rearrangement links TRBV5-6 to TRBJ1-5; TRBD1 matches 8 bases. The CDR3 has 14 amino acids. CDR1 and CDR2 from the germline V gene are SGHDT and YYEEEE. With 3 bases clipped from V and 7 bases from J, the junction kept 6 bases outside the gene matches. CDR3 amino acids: CASSYGQGRQPQHF. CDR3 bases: TGTGCCAGCAGCTACGGACAGGGTCGCCAGCCCCAGCATTTT.

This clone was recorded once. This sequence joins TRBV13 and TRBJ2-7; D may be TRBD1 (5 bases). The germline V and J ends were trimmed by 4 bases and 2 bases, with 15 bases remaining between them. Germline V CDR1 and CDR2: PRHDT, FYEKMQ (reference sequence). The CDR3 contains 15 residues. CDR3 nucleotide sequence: TGTGCCAGCAGCTGGGGCCAGCCAGGGACCTACGAGCAGTACTTC. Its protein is CASSWGQPGTYEQYF.

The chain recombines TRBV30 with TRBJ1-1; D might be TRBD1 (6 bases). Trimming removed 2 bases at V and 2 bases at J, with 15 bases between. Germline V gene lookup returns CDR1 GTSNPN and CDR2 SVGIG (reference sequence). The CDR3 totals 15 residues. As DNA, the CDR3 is TGTGCCTGGAGTACATCCACAGGGAGAAACACTGAAGCTTTCTTT. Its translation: CAWSTSTGRNTEAFF. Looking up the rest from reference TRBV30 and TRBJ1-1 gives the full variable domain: SQTIHQWPATLVQPVGSPLSLECTVEGTSNPNLYWYRQAAGRGLQLLFYSVGIGQISSEVPQNLSASRPQDRQFILSSKKLLLSDSGFYLCAWSTSTGRNTEAFFGQGTRLTVV.